The 22 T cell receptor beta chains reported below all come from one sample, sequenced in a study of identical twins. TCRdb passed the 5' RACE reads through MiXCR, listing each CDR3 protein once. The sample includes under 500,000 distinct CDR3 sequences, roughly an eighth of them seen just once. The data were also submitted as part of a second study, on yellow fever vaccine responses in identical twins.

The sequencing input was CD4+ T cells sorted from blood. The origin of the receptors is a woman between 18 and 30 years old in good health.

This clonotype showed up many times. The J gene is TRBJ2-5, the V gene TRBV10-3; D remains ambiguous. The CDR3 contains 11 residues. Germline V CDR1 and CDR2: ENHRY, SYGVKD. V was trimmed by 6 bases and J by 5 bases, leaving 7 bases between them. CDR3 protein: CAIRDGETQYF. CDR3 sequence (DNA): TGTGCCATCAGGGATGGGGAGACCCAGTACTTC.

This clonotype was seen many times. The chain employs TRBV12-3 or TRBV12-4 and TRBJ2-1, with D maybe TRBD2 (6 bases). V shed 6 bases and J shed 7 bases, with 16 bases lying between them. The CDR3 sequence is 14 residues long. The CDR3 DNA reads as TGTGCCAGCAGACTGGGACTGGGGGAGAATGAGCAGTTCTTC. It encodes CASRLGLGENEQFF.

This clonotype was recorded many times. The chain combines TRBV6-5 with TRBJ1-1, with D possibly TRBD1 on 5 matching bases. Germline CDR1 and CDR2: MNHEY and SVGAGI. The CDR3 spans 16 residues. Trimming stripped 0 bases from V and 0 bases from J, with 11 bases between. CDR3 amino acids: CASSYSSGNLNTEAFF. The CDR3, as DNA: TGTGCCAGCAGTTACTCGTCAGGGAATCTGAACACTGAAGCTTTCTTT.

The V and J genes are TRBV25-1 and TRBJ2-1, with no clear D. V was trimmed by 5 bases and J by 0 bases, leaving 11 bases between them. The CDR3 totals 15 residues. CDR1 and CDR2 (germline): MGHDK, SYGVNS. The CDR3 protein is CASSLGVSSYNEQFF. DNA of the CDR3: TGTGCCAGCAGTCTTGGTGTTAGCTCCTACAATGAGCAGTTCTTC.

This clonotype has a handful of counts. The rearrangement joins TRBV9 to TRBJ2-4; D possibly corresponds to TRBD2 (5 bases). V lost 0 bases, J lost 6 bases, and 13 bases lay in between. CDR1 SGDLS and CDR2 YYNGEE come from the germline V gene. The CDR3 has 15 residues. CDR3 loop: CASSVEGGPGNIQYF. In DNA form, the CDR3 reads TGTGCCAGCAGCGTAGAGGGCGGGCCGGGAAACATTCAGTACTTC. The full variable domain, rest sourced from reference TRBV9 and TRBJ2-4, is DSGVTQTPKHLITATGQRVTLRCSPRSGDLSVYWYQQSLDQGLQFLIQYYNGEERAKGNILERFSAQQFPDLHSELNLSSLELGDSALYFCASSVEGGPGNIQYFGAGTRLSVL.

This clonotype was seen repeatedly, ten times or more. The CDR3 loop is CASSQTSGGYNEQFF. In nucleotides, the CDR3 is TGCGCCAGCAGCCAGACTAGCGGGGGCTACAATGAGCAGTTCTTC. This chain uses TRBV5-1 with TRBJ2-1, with TRBD2 matching over 12 bases. The V gene end was trimmed by 4 bases and the J gene end by 3 bases; junction bases not matched to a gene: 2. The CDR3 is made up of 15 amino acids. Germline CDR1 is SGHRS and CDR2 is YFSETQ.

The V call is TRBV5-1, the J call TRBJ2-1; D uncertain. CDR3 length equals 12 residues. Per the germline V gene, CDR1 is SGHRS and CDR2 is YFSETQ. V was trimmed by 4 bases and J by 8 bases, leaving 10 bases between them. The CDR3 DNA follows: TGCGCCAGCAGCCTCCAATCGTATGAGCAGTTCTTC. This codes for CASSLQSYEQFF.

This clonotype was seen a few times. The chain employs TRBV30 and TRBJ2-2; TRBD2 matches at 11 bases. The CDR3 is made up of 21 amino acids. Per the germline V gene, CDR1 is GTSNPN and CDR2 is SVGIG (reference sequence). After removal of 2 bases from V and 2 bases from J, the junction contained 19 bases not matched to a gene. The CDR3 sequence is CAWSLARWVAGGINNTGELFF. In DNA form, the CDR3 reads TGTGCCTGGAGTCTCGCCCGGTGGGTAGCGGGAGGGATTAATAACACCGGGGAGCTGTTTTTT.

This clonotype was found many times. The chain has TRBV12-3 or TRBV12-4 and TRBJ2-5; no definite D call. The CDR3 totals 12 residues. Between the trimmed V and J ends, which lost 7 bases and 13 bases, there was a span of 19 bases. CDR3 DNA: TGTGCCAGCACCCGGACCCCTGCCGTTCCGTACTTC. Translation: CASTRTPAVPYF.

This clonotype was counted between two and nine times. The chain joins TRBV5-1 to TRBJ2-2; D is unclear. Germline lookup yields CDR1 SGHRS and CDR2 YFSETQ. The CDR3 length is 14 residues. Between the trimmed V and J ends, which lost 5 bases and 2 bases, there was a span of 10 bases. CDR3 in amino acids: CASSSTANTGELFF. The DNA for the CDR3 is TGCGCCAGCAGTAGTACAGCTAACACCGGGGAGCTGTTTTTT.

This rearrangement joins TRBV18 to TRBJ2-7; D is possibly TRBD1 (5 bases). The CDR3 runs to 13 residues. Trimming left V 3 bases short and J 2 bases short, with 8 bases between. The germline V gene encodes CDR1 KGHSH and CDR2 LQKENI. Here the CDR3 reads CASSPTATYEQYF. DNA for the CDR3: TGTGCCAGCTCACCGACAGCTACCTACGAGCAGTACTTC.

This clonotype was observed at least ten times. V is TRBV28 and J is TRBJ2-1; TRBD1 agrees at 7 bases. Germline V CDR1 and CDR2: MDHEN, SYDVKM. CDR3 length: 12 amino acids. Losses at the gene ends were 6 bases for V and 9 bases for J; bases not matched to a gene: 5. Here the CDR3 reads CASRGTVSEQFF. CDR3 nucleotides: TGTGCCAGCAGGGGGACAGTATCTGAGCAGTTCTTC.

There are many counts of this clonotype. V gene TRBV12-3 or TRBV12-4 combines with J gene TRBJ1-6, with 10 bases aligning to TRBD1. The junction had 5 bases not matched to a gene; V was cut back by 5 bases and J by 7 bases. This CDR3 is 15 amino acids long. The CDR3 sequence is CASSLLGQGNSPLHF. CDR3 in DNA: TGTGCCAGCAGTCTTCTGGGACAGGGGAATTCACCCCTCCACTTT.

This chain uses TRBV6-1 with TRBJ2-1, with no clear D. Germline V gives CDR1 MNHNS, CDR2 SASEGT. The CDR3 covers 18 residues. Trimming took 6 bases from V and 7 from J, leaving 28 bases between them. CDR3 nucleotide sequence: TGTGCCAGCAGCCCCCCAGACTCTTTCCATAGGTTCGTTAATGAGCAGTTCTTC. Its translation: CASSPPDSFHRFVNEQFF.

This chain joins TRBV27 and TRBJ2-5; tentatively, D is TRBD1 (6 bases). The V gene lost 6 bases and the J gene lost 5 bases, with 19 bases spanning the gap. The CDR3 is made up of 15 amino acids. Germline loops: CDR1 MNHEY, CDR2 SMNVEV (reference sequence). The CDR3 here is CASRPTYGQRETQYF. CDR3 DNA sequence: TGTGCCAGCAGACCAACCTACGGACAGAGGGAGACCCAGTACTTC.

This chain uses TRBV10-3 with TRBJ2-1, with 10 bases aligning to TRBD2. With V trimmed by 3 bases and J by 10 bases, 9 bases remained unmatched. The CDR3 is 15 residues long. Germline-derived CDR1 and CDR2 are ENHRY and SYGVKD. CDR3 residues: CAISDPLAGVSEQFF. As DNA, the CDR3 is TGTGCCATCAGTGACCCCCTAGCGGGAGTTAGCGAGCAGTTCTTC.

The rearrangement joins TRBV20-1 to TRBJ2-1; 11 nucleotides align to TRBD1. V trimming: 4 bases; J trimming: 9 bases; junction bases outside the gene matches: 11. Germline V gives CDR1 DFQATT, CDR2 SNEGSKA (reference sequence). CDR3 size: 15 residues. CDR3 DNA sequence: TGCAGTGCTATGCCCGGGACAGGGGGTAGGAGTGAGCAGTTCTTC. The encoded protein is CSAMPGTGGRSEQFF.

This chain connects TRBV28 to TRBJ2-1; 13 bases line up with TRBD2. This CDR3 comprises 16 residues. Germline assignment: CDR1 MDHEN and CDR2 SYDVKM. After removal of 3 bases from V and 7 bases from J, the junction contained 6 bases not matched to a gene. CDR3 nucleotides: TGTGCCAGCAGTTTCCGGGGACTAGCGGGGAAGAATGAGCAGTTCTTC. Translated, it gives CASSFRGLAGKNEQFF. The complete variable domain, with remaining parts taken from reference TRBV28 and TRBJ2-1, reads DVKVTQSSRYLVKRTGEKVFLECVQDMDHENMFWYRQDPGLGLRLIYFSYDVKMKEKGDIPEGYSVSREKKERFSLILESASTNQTSMYLCASSFRGLAGKNEQFFGPGTRLTVL.

This clonotype occurred a few times. The chain carries TRBV6-5 and TRBJ1-2, with 7 bases aligning to TRBD1. The CDR3 covers 14 residues. CDR1 and CDR2 from the germline V gene are MNHEY and SVGAGI. Trimming took 4 bases from V and 8 from J; bases not matched to a gene: 10. The DNA for the CDR3 is TGTGCCAGCAGTTGGGTAGGGGGCGTTGGAGGCTACACCTTC. Translation gives CASSWVGGVGGYTF.

This clonotype was counted only a few times. The chain carries TRBV7-3 and TRBJ2-3; D gene ambiguous. This CDR3 has 15 amino acids. The germline V gene has CDR1 SGHTA and CDR2 FQGTGA. Between the trimmed V and J ends, which lost 5 bases and 0 bases, there was a span of 12 bases. The CDR3 sequence is CASSPAPRSTDTQYF. CDR3 DNA: TGTGCCAGCAGCCCCGCCCCCCGCAGCACAGATACGCAGTATTTT.

The table lists this clonotype with a few counts. The V call is TRBV5-1, the J call TRBJ1-1, with D maybe TRBD1 (5 bases). CDR3 length: 17 amino acids. The germline gives CDR1 SGHRS, CDR2 YFSETQ. Deletions cut 4 bases from V and 1 base from J, with 20 bases between. In nucleotides, the CDR3 is TGCGCCAGCAGCCAACAGGTCGGAGGGGCGTCGAACACTGAAGCTTTCTTT. This translates into CASSQQVGGASNTEAFF.

The J gene is TRBJ2-5, the V gene TRBV29-1, with D uncertain. V was trimmed by 7 bases and J by 5 bases, leaving 8 bases between them. Germline loops: CDR1 SQVTM, CDR2 ANQGSEA. The CDR3 has 10 residues. The DNA for the CDR3 is TGCAGCGCCCAGGTTGAGACCCAGTACTTC. Its protein is CSAQVETQYF.